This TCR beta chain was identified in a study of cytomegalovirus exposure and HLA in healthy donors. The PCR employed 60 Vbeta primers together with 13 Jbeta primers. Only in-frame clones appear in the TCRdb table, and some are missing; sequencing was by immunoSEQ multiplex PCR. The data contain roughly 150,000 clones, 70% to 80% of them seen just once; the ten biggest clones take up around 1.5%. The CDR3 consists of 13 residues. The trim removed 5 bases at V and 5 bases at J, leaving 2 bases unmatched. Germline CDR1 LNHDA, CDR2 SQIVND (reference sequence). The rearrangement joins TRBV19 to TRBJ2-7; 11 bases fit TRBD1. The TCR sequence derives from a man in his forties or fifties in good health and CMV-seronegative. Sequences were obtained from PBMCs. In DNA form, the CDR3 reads TGTGCCAGTAGTCGGACAGGGGGCAACGAGCAGTACTTC. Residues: CASSRTGGNEQYF.